This T cell receptor beta chain is from a study of T cells in Graves' hyperthyroidism and ophthalmopathy. This clonotype was counted at least ten times. Its antigen is currently unknown. At one end, the junction sequence differs from germline, possibly due to a read error. Study-level points and caveats: Before onset, by a median of approximately 5.9 months, the model predicted ophthalmopathy. Blood also showed most of the thyroid clonotypes that were expanded above 0.001.

The TCR beta CDR3 regions underwent amplification using RNA transcripts as the source. HTBI primers were the set used in a first-round RT-PCR of the TCR CDR3. TCRdb processed the multiplex PCR reads anew with MiXCR; each CDR3 protein has one entry. The sample carries fewer than 450,000 distinct CDR3 sequences, around a sixth recorded once. Ophthalmopathy patients had Clinical Activity Score at least 3, NOSPECS grade at least 4, duration under 3 months. The PBMCs had their origin in roughly 9.8 ml of fresh peripheral blood. This receptor was identified in a man younger than 35 with Graves' ophthalmopathy. The sequenced sample consisted of blood.

CDR3 coding DNA: TGCGCCAGCAGCTTGGGACCAACGAACACTGAAGCTTTCTTT. It codes for CASSLGPTNTEAFF. The chain links TRBV7-3 to TRBJ1-1; TRBD1 might be the D (5 bases). This CDR3 has 14 residues. Germline V CDR1 and CDR2: SGHTA, FQGTGA.